This entry concerns a single TCR beta chain. Its target is not known. The record originates from a study of T-cell reconstitution after alpha-beta-depleted transplantation in children. Findings and limits, study-wide: T-cell numbers and diversity, one year after transplant, stemmed largely from T cells that were newly produced. Reports say that about two months after transplant, the alpha-beta T cells came out of several hundred graft clones that had expanded.

Unique molecular identifiers were used to barcode this TCRbeta library. TCRdb re-called the PCR reads through MiXCR, storing one row per CDR3 protein. The sample yields about 98,000 distinct CDR3 sequences, around 7.8% seen once. The ends were cut back, 2 bases at V and 0 bases at J, with 10 bases in the middle. The germline gives CDR1 LGHNA, CDR2 YSLEER. The CDR3 is made up of 16 amino acids. The clonotype comes from a boy aged 2 to 10 with acute lymphoblastic leukemia, due to receive a stem cell transplant. The starting material was PBMCs, obtained before TCRalphabeta/CD19-depleted stem cell transplant. The chain joins TRBV4-3 to TRBJ2-2; D is tentatively TRBD1 or TRBD2 (5 bases each). CDR3 protein: CASSQWDAANTGELFF. CDR3 nucleotides: TGCGCCAGCAGCCAATGGGACGCGGCGAACACCGGGGAGCTGTTTTTT.